The text below deals with one TCR beta chain. Sequencing of TCR beta was performed on blood CD8+ and CD4+ T cells. FACS enriched CD8+ TEMRA cells, while bulk CD8+ and CD4+ were negatively isolated. The data stem from a study of CD8 T cells in Susac syndrome. Random hexamers were used to reverse transcribe the RNA input (0.5 to 1 ug). The authors amplified TCR beta CDR3 across 54 Vbeta and 13 Jbeta using immunoSEQ multiplex PCR. TCRdb analysed the immunoSEQ multiplex PCR reads with MiXCR anew, one entry per CDR3 protein. The sample consists of around 100,000 distinct CDR3 sequences, around 96% of them appearing once. From germline, CDR1 is LGHDT and CDR2 YNNKEL (reference sequence). The CDR3 loop spans 11 amino acids. The V and J ends lost 1 base and 10 bases respectively, with 5 bases between them.

Sequencing input: CD8+ T cells from PBMCs. The genes are TRBV3-1 and TRBJ2-1; D not resolved. The receptor comes from a human donor with Susac syndrome. The CDR3 DNA sequence: TGTGCCAGCAGCCAAGTTGACGAGCAGTTCTTC. Amino acid sequence: CASSQVDEQFF.